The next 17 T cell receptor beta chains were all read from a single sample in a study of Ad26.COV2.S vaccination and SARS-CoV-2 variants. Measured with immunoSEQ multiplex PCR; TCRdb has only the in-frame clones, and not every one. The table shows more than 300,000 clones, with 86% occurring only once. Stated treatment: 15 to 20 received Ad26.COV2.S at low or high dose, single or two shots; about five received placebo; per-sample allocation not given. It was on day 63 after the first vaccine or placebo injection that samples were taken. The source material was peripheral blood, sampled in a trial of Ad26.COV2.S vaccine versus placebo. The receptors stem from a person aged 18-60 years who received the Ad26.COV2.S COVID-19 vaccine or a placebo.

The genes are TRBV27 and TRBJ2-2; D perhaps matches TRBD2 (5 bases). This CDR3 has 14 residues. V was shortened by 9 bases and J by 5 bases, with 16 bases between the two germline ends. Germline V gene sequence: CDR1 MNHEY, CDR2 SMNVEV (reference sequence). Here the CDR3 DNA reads TGTGCCAGTGCTAAGATTTCGGGAACCGGGGAGCTGTTTTTT. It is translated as CASAKISGTGELFF.

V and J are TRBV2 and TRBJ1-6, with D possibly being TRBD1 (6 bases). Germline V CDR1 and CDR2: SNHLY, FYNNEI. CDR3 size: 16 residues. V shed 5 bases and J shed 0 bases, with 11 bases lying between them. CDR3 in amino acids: CASSHRARSYNSPLHF. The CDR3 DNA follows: TGTGCCAGCAGTCACAGGGCACGCTCCTATAATTCACCCCTCCACTTT.

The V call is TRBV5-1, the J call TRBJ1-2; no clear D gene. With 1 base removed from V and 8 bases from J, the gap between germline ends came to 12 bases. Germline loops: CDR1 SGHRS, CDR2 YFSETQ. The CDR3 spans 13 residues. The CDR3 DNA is TGCGCCAGCAGCTTGTTGGGATTTGGAGGCTACACCTTC. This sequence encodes CASSLLGFGGYTF. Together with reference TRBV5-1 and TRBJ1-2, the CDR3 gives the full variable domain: KAGVTQTPRYLIKTRGQQVTLSCSPISGHRSVSWYQQTPGQGLQFLFEYFSETQRNKGNFPGRFSGRQFSNSRSEMNVSTLELGDSALYLCASSLLGFGGYTFGSGTRLTVV.

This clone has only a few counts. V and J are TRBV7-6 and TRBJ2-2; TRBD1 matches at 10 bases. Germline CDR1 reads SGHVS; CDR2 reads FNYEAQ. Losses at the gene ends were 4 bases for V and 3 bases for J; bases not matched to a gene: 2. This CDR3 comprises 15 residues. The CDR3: CASSWGTGDTGELFF. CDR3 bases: TGTGCCAGCAGCTGGGGGACAGGGGACACCGGGGAGCTGTTTTTT.

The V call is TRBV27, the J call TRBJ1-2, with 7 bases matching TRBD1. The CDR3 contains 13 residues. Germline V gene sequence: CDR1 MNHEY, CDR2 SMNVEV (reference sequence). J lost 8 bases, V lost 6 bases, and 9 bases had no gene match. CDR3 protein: CASSNRPGGGYTF. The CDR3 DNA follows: TGTGCCAGCAGCAACCGCCCAGGGGGAGGCTACACCTTC.

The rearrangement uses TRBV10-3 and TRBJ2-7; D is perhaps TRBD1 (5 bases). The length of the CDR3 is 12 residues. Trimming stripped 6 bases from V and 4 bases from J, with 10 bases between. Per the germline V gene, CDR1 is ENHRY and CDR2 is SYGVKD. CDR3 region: CAIRQTEYEQYF. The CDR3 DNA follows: TGTGCCATCAGACAGACAGAATACGAGCAGTACTTC.

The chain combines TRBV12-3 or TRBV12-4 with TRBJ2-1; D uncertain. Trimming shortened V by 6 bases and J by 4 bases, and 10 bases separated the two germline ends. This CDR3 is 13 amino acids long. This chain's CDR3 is CASRRTQYNEQFF. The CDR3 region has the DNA TGTGCCAGCAGGCGAACCCAGTACAATGAGCAGTTCTTC.

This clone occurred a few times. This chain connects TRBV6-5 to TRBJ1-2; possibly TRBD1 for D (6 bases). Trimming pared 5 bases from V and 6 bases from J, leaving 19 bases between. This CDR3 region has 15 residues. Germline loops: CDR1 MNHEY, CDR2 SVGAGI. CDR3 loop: CASSPRQSHRDGYTF. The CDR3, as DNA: TGTGCCAGCAGTCCCCGCCAGTCTCACAGGGATGGCTACACCTTC.

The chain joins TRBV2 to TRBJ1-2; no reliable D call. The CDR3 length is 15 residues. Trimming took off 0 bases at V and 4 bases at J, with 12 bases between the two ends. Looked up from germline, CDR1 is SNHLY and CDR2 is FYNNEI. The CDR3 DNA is TGTGCCAGCAGTGAAGCCACGAGCGGCAGCTATGGCTACACCTTC. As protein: CASSEATSGSYGYTF.

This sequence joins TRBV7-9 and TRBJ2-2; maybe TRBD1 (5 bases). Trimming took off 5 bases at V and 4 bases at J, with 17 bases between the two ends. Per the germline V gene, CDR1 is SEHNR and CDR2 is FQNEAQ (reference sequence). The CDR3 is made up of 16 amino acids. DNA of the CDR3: TGTGCCAGCAGCCCAAGGGGTACGGTCCTCACCGGGGAGCTGTTTTTT. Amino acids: CASSPRGTVLTGELFF.

The CDR3 DNA reads TGCGCCAGCAGCCCCCCGACTGTTCACAATGAGCAGTTCTTC. It yields the protein CASSPPTVHNEQFF. The chain links TRBV5-1 to TRBJ2-1; D remains ambiguous. Trimming stripped 4 bases from V and 5 bases from J, with 13 bases between. CDR1 and CDR2 (germline): SGHRS, YFSETQ. The CDR3 covers 14 residues. Drawing the rest from reference TRBV5-1 and TRBJ2-1, the complete variable domain is KAGVTQTPRYLIKTRGQQVTLSCSPISGHRSVSWYQQTPGQGLQFLFEYFSETQRNKGNFPGRFSGRQFSNSRSEMNVSTLELGDSALYLCASSPPTVHNEQFFGPGTRLTVL.

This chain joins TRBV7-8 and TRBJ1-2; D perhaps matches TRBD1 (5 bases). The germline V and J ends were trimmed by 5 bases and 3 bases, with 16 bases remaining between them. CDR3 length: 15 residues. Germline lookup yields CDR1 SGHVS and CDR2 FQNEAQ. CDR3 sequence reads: CASSAGKPGDYGYTF. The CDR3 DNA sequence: TGTGCCAGCAGCGCCGGGAAGCCGGGGGACTATGGCTACACCTTC. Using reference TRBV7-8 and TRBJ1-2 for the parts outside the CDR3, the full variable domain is GAGVSQSPRYKVAKRGQDVALRCDPISGHVSLFWYQQALGQGPEFLTYFQNEAQLDKSGLPSDRFFAERPEGSVSTLKIQRTQQEDSAVYLCASSAGKPGDYGYTFGSGTRLTVV.

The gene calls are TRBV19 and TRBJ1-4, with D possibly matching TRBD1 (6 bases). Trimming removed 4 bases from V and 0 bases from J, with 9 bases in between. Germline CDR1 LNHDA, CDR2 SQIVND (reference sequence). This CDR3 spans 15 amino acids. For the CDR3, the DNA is TGTGCCAGTAGTACACAGGGAGCAACTAATGAAAAACTGTTTTTT. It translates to CASSTQGATNEKLFF.

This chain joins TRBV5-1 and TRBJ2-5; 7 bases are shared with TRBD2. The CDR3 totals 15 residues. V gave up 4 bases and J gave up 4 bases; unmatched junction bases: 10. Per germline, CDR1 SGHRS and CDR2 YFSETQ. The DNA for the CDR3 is TGCGCCAGCAGCCCTGTCGGGGAGCGGGGAGAGACCCAGTACTTC. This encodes CASSPVGERGETQYF.

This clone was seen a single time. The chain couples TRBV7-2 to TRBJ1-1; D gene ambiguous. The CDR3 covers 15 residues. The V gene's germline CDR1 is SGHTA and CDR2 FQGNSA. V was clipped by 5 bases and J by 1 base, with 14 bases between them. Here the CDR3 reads CASSPSDGRNTEAFF. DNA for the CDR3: TGTGCCAGCAGCCCTTCCGACGGCCGGAACACTGAAGCTTTCTTT.

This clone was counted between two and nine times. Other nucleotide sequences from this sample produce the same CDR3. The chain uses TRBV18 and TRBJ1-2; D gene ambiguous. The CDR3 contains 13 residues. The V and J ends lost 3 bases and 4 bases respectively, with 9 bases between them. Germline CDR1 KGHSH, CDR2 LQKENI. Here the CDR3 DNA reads TGTGCCAGCTCACCGCCAGGAATCTATGGCTACACCTTC. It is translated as CASSPPGIYGYTF.

The CDR3 DNA sequence: TGTGCCAGCAGTTACCACTCGGGGACTACCCGTGGGGTGCAGTACTTC. The encoded protein is CASSYHSGTTRGVQYF. The chain carries TRBV6-5 and TRBJ2-7; TRBD2 matches 7 bases. CDR1 and CDR2 from the germline V gene are MNHEY and SVGAGI. The CDR3 is 16 amino acids. V lost 2 bases and J lost 9; bases outside the gene matches: 16.